The 11 T cell receptor beta chains below all came from one sample that was sequenced in a study of patients with pleural tuberculosis. From the reads, TCRdb called clonotypes with MiXCR, one entry per CDR3 protein. The sample holds 29,000 or so distinct CDR3 sequences, 18% seen once. The sequenced sample was peripheral blood. The receptors shown here come from a human donor with pleural tuberculosis.

This clonotype showed up many times. The chain joins TRBV20-1 to TRBJ2-1; D is undetermined. The CDR3 consists of 12 residues. Between the trimmed V and J ends, which lost 5 bases and 4 bases, there was a span of 9 bases. Per germline, CDR1 DFQATT and CDR2 SNEGSKA (reference sequence). The CDR3 reads CSALTRYNEQFF. CDR3 in DNA: TGCAGTGCTCTGACAAGATACAATGAGCAGTTCTTC.

This clonotype was seen ten or more times. A much larger clone differs by one base, so this may be a read error. The chain uses TRBV20-1 and TRBJ1-2; 8 bases match TRBD1. The CDR3 runs 15 residues. The germline V gene encodes CDR1 DFQATT and CDR2 SNEGSKA (reference sequence). CDR3 nucleotide sequence: TGCAGTGCTAGGGCTATTGGACAGGGTGACTATGGCTACCCCTTC. Its protein is CSARAIGQGDYGYPF.

The chain carries TRBV4-1 and TRBJ2-1; maybe TRBD1 (6 bases). Trimming took off 11 bases at V and 5 bases at J, with 22 bases between the two ends. Germline lookup yields CDR1 MGHRA and CDR2 YSYEKL. The CDR3 loop spans 15 amino acids. DNA for the CDR3: TGCGCCGGCACCAGGGGCCTTGTTGGTCACAATGAGCAGTTCTTC. Its translation is CAGTRGLVGHNEQFF.

There are many counts of this clonotype. The chain links TRBV6-6 to TRBJ2-1; TRBD2 aligns across 11 bases. The junction had 4 bases not matched to a gene; V was cut back by 0 bases and J by 9 bases. The CDR3 has 15 residues. Per germline, CDR1 MNHNY and CDR2 SVGAGI (reference sequence). The CDR3 DNA follows: TGTGCCAGCAGTTACTCGATTAGCGGGGGGGGTGAGCAGTTCTTC. Its protein product is CASSYSISGGGEQFF.

There are many counts of this clonotype. The V gene is TRBV3-1, the J gene TRBJ2-1; no clear D gene. The CDR3 totals 13 residues. CDR1 and CDR2 from the germline V gene are LGHDT and YNNKEL (reference sequence). Trimming shortened V by 1 base and J by 9 bases, and 10 bases separated the two germline ends. Here the CDR3 reads CASSQAGYPEQFF. The DNA for the CDR3 is TGTGCCAGCAGCCAAGCGGGCTATCCTGAGCAGTTCTTC.

Within the sample, this clonotype is medium-sized. V and J are TRBV20-1 and TRBJ1-5; D unclear. Trimming removed 5 bases from V and 0 bases from J, with 8 bases in between. Germline CDR1 reads DFQATT; CDR2 reads SNEGSKA (reference sequence). The length of the CDR3 is 13 residues. CDR3 in amino acids: CSARLYSNQPQHF. The CDR3 DNA reads TGCAGTGCTCGACTGTATAGCAATCAGCCCCAGCATTTT.

The chain is built from TRBV20-1 and TRBJ2-7, with 9 positions matching TRBD2. The CDR3 extends over 13 amino acids. V shed 3 bases, J shed 5 bases, and the junction held 5 bases outside the gene matches. The germline CDR1 and CDR2 sequences are DFQATT and SNEGSKA (reference sequence). CDR3 nucleotide sequence: TGCAGTGCTAGGGCGGGAGGGATCAACGAGCAGTACTTC. It translates to CSARAGGINEQYF.

This clonotype has ten or more counts. The chain recombines TRBV12-3 or TRBV12-4 with TRBJ2-7; D gene ambiguous. The CDR3 runs to 12 residues. The V end was cut by 2 bases, the J end by 5 bases, with 7 bases between. CDR3 in amino acids: CASSLTHHEQYF. Here the CDR3 DNA reads TGTGCCAGCAGTTTAACTCATCACGAGCAGTACTTC.

This clonotype showed up many times. V and J are TRBV7-9 and TRBJ2-7; D unresolved. This CDR3 is 13 amino acids long. V was clipped by 7 bases and J by 0 bases, with 10 bases between them. The germline CDR1 and CDR2 sequences are SEHNR and FQNEAQ (reference sequence). The CDR3 DNA follows: TGTGCCAGCATCGACTCCCGCTCCTACGAGCAGTACTTC. Translation: CASIDSRSYEQYF.

This clonotype showed up many times. The rearrangement uses TRBV5-1 and TRBJ2-3; D unclear. The germline V gene has CDR1 SGHRS and CDR2 YFSETQ. Trimming stripped 1 base from V and 0 bases from J, with 6 bases between. CDR3 length: 14 amino acids. Here the CDR3 DNA reads TGCGCCAGCAGCTTGCCAAAAAGCACAGATACGCAGTATTTT. This translates into CASSLPKSTDTQYF.

The CDR3 is CAWSGGQGEDTQYF. As DNA, the CDR3 is TGTGCCTGGAGTGGGGGACAGGGAGAAGATACGCAGTATTTT. The V gene is TRBV30, the J gene TRBJ2-3, with TRBD1 matching over 9 bases. The ends lost 1 base at V and 5 bases at J; junction bases unmatched: 4. This CDR3 is built from 14 residues. Per the germline V gene, CDR1 is GTSNPN and CDR2 is SVGIG (reference sequence). Using reference TRBV30 and TRBJ2-3 for the parts outside the CDR3, the full variable domain is SQTIHQWPATLVQPVGSPLSLECTVEGTSNPNLYWYRQAAGRGLQLLFYSVGIGQISSEVPQNLSASRPQDRQFILSSKKLLLSDSGFYLCAWSGGQGEDTQYFGPGTRLTVL.